What follows is one T cell receptor beta chain and its context. The sample is drawn from a study of blood T cell repertoires in COVID-19. About the study: The United States, Italy and Spain supplied acute and convalescent COVID-19 samples. T cells, B-cell-depleted T cells, or PBMCs provided the cDNA or gDNA that served as material.

Produced via immunoSEQ multiplex PCR; TCRdb's table is partial and in-frame only. The table lists some 150,000 clones, almost 90% of them singletons, with over 1.5% in the top ten. The CDR3 spans 17 residues. Germline V CDR1 and CDR2: LGHNA, YNFKEQ. V dropped 0 bases and J dropped 0 bases, with 14 bases sitting between them. The chain couples TRBV4-2 to TRBJ2-5; a possible D gene is TRBD2 (6 bases). Input material: peripheral blood. This clonotype was obtained from a woman in her sixties or seventies with acute or convalescent COVID-19. CDR3 protein: CASSQDLGLRYQETQYF. For the CDR3, the DNA is TGTGCCAGCAGCCAAGATCTGGGACTGCGGTACCAAGAGACCCAGTACTTC.